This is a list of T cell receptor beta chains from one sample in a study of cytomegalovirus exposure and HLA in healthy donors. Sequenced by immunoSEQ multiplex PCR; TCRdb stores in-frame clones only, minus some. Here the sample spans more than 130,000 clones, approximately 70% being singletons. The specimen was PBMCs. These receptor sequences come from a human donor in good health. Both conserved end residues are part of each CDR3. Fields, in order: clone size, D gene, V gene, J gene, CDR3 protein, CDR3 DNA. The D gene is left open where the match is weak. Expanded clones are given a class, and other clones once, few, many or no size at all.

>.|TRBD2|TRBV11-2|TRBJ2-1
CASSRKREMYEQFF
TGTGCCAGCAGCCGAAAGCGGGAGATGTATGAGCAGTTCTTC
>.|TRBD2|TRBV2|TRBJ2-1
CASGWTSGGHSYNEQFF
TGTGCCAGCGGCTGGACTAGCGGGGGGCACTCCTACAATGAGCAGTTCTTC
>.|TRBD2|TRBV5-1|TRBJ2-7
CASSSSSGRGVEQYF
TGCGCCAGCAGCTCTTCTAGCGGGAGGGGGGTCGAGCAGTACTTC
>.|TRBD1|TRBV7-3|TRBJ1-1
CASSPQGGTEAFF
TGTGCCAGCAGCCCACAGGGGGGCACTGAAGCTTTCTTT
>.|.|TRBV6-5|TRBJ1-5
CASSYRDIPGQPQHF
TGTGCCAGCAGTTACCGGGACATACCAGGTCAGCCCCAGCATTTT
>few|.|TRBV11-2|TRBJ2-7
CASSFGTSSYEQYF
TGTGCCAGCAGCTTCGGGACAAGCTCCTACGAGCAGTACTTC
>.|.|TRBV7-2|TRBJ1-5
CASSLSTLNQPQHF
TGTGCCAGCAGCTTATCTACCCTAAATCAGCCCCAGCATTTT
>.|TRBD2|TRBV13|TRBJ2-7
CASSLGPASGSTQYF
TGTGCCAGCAGCTTAGGCCCGGCTAGCGGGAGTACCCAGTACTTC
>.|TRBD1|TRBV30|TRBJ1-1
CAWSATGGTEAFF
TGTGCCTGGAGTGCGACAGGGGGGACTGAAGCTTTCTTT
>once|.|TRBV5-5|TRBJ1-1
CASSLVLSFEAFF
TGTGCCAGCAGCTTGGTTTTGTCATTTGAAGCTTTCTTT
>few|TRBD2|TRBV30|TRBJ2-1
CAWSVRLLAGVVSYNEQFF
TGTGCCTGGAGTGTACGGTTACTAGCGGGAGTGGTGTCCTACAATGAGCAGTTCTTC
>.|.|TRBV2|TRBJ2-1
CASRPARSYNEQFF
TGTGCCAGTAGGCCCGCGCGGTCCTACAATGAGCAGTTCTTC
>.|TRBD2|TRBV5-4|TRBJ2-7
CASSQRGDPSDEQYF
TGTGCCAGCAGCCAGCGGGGGGACCCCTCGGACGAGCAGTACTTC
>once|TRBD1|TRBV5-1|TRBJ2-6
CASSLEGASGANVLTF
TGCGCCAGCAGCTTGGAGGGGGCTTCTGGGGCCAACGTCCTGACTTTC
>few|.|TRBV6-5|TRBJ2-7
CASSYSGTDSYEQYF
TGTGCCAGCAGTTACTCGGGTACAGATTCCTACGAGCAGTACTTC
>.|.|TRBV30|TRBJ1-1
CAWSVHVGRHYEAFF
TGTGCCTGGAGTGTACATGTCGGGAGGCACTACGAAGCTTTCTTT
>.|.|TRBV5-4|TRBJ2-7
CASSPGTGFSPEQYF
TGTGCCAGCAGCCCAGGGACTGGATTCTCGCCCGAGCAGTACTTC
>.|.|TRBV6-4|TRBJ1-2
CASSYSDSRVYYGYTF
TGTGCCAGCAGCTACTCTGACTCCAGGGTCTACTATGGCTACACCTTC
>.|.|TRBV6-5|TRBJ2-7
CASRPQLSYEQYF
TGTGCCAGCAGGCCACAGCTATCCTACGAGCAGTACTTC
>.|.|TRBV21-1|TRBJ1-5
CASSKRRSGGNQPQHF
TGTGCCAGCAGCAAAAGAAGGTCAGGGGGCAATCAGCCCCAGCATTTT
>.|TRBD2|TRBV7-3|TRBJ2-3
CASSLTPTSGGSTDTQYF
TGTGCCAGCAGCCTAACGCCGACTAGCGGGGGGAGCACAGATACGCAGTATTTT
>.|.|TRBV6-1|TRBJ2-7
CASSEGRQYF
TGTGCCAGCAGTGAGGGCAGGCAGTACTTC
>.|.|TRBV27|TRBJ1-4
CASSTVTGSEKLFF
TGTGCCAGCAGTACGGTGACAGGCAGTGAAAAACTGTTTTTT
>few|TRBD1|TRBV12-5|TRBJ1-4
CASGFEGARGNEKLFF
TGTGCTAGTGGTTTTGAGGGGGCGCGAGGTAATGAAAAACTGTTTTTT
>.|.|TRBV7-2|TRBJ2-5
CASSPGGQQETQYF
TGTGCCAGCAGCCCCGGCGGTCAACAAGAAACCCAGTACTTC
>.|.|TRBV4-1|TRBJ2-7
CASSQAHGSATGEQYF
TGCGCCAGCAGCCAAGCTCATGGTAGCGCGACCGGCGAGCAGTACTTC
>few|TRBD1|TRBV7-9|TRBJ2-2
CSSSRRTGPFAPGELFF
TGTTCCAGCAGCCGCAGGACAGGACCCTTCGCCCCCGGGGAGCTGTTTTTT
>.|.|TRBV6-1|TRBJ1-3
CASRRDISSGNTIYF
TGTGCCAGCAGACGGGACATTTCCTCTGGAAACACCATATATTTT
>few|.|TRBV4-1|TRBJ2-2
CASSQVRLENTGELFF
TGCGCCAGCAGCCAAGTAAGGCTAGAGAACACCGGGGAGCTGTTTTTT
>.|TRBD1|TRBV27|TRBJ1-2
CASSQTPGQGGGYTF
TGTGCCAGCAGTCAAACACCAGGACAGGGGGGTGGCTACACCTTC
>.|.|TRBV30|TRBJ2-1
CAWSGQGNEQFF
TGTGCCTGGAGTGGCCAGGGTAATGAGCAGTTCTTC
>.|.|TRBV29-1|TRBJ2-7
CSVDYLQEQYF
TGCAGCGTTGACTACCTCCAAGAGCAGTACTTC
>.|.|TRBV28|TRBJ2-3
CASSLFRLAKSTDTQYF
TGTGCCAGCAGTTTATTCCGGCTAGCGAAGAGCACAGATACGCAGTATTTT
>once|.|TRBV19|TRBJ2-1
CASRNSVYEQFF
TGTGCCAGTAGAAACTCGGTTTACGAGCAGTTCTTC
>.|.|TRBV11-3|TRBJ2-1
CASSLDGNEQFF
TGTGCCAGCAGCTTAGACGGGAATGAGCAGTTCTTC
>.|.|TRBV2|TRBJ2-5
CASSAGEVETQYF
TGTGCCAGCAGTGCGGGGGAGGTAGAGACCCAGTACTTC
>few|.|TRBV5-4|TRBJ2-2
CASSYQGYSGGELFF
TGTGCCAGCAGCTATCAGGGTTACTCGGGCGGGGAGCTGTTTTTT
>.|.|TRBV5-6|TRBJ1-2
CASTSQSGPLTSRWYGYTF
TGTGCCAGCACCTCCCAGAGCGGACCCTTGACCTCGAGGTGGTATGGCTACACCTTC
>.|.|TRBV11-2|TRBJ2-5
CASSQERSKYF
TGTGCCAGCAGCCAAGAGCGGAGCAAGTACTTC
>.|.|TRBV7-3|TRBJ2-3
CASSSLSGTDTQYF
TGTGCCAGCAGCTCCCTCTCTGGCACAGATACGCAGTATTTT